The rows below give T cell receptor beta chains drawn from one sample of a study of blood T cell repertoires in COVID-19. TCRdb's copy holds only in-frame clones and misses some; the assay was immunoSEQ multiplex PCR. The table records hundreds of thousands of clones, roughly 82% of them present only once. Sequenced sample: peripheral blood. The receptor set was obtained from a woman aged 70-85 years with acute or convalescent COVID-19. The CDR3 runs from the conserved cysteine through the conserved F or W. The D gene is left open where the match is weak. Expanded clones are given a class, and other clones once, few, many or no size at all.

-,TRBV5-4,TRBJ1-2,-,TGTGCCAGCAGCTTGGTAGGACAAGATTATGGCTACACCTTC,CASSLVGQDYGYTF
-,TRBV6-2/TRBV6-3,TRBJ2-3,-,TGTGCCAGCAGTCCCCCCAGCGGACGCACAGATACGCAGTATTTT,CASSPPSGRTDTQYF
TRBD1,TRBV28,TRBJ2-2,-,TGTGCCAGCAGTTTAACCGGGACAGGGACCGGGGAGCTGTTTTTT,CASSLTGTGTGELFF
TRBD1,TRBV28,TRBJ1-2,-,TGTGCCAGCAGACGGGGACAGGGGGCGAATTTAAATGGCTACACCTTC,CASRRGQGANLNGYTF
TRBD2,TRBV28,TRBJ2-2,-,TGTGCCAGCAGCCCACTAGCGGGGGGGCAAAACGGGGAGCTGTTTTTT,CASSPLAGGQNGELFF
TRBD1,TRBV5-1,TRBJ2-5,-,TGCGCCAGCAACCGACAGGGCCAAGAGACCCAGTACTTC,CASNRQGQETQYF
-,TRBV29-1,TRBJ2-1,-,TGCAGCGGCGGCCCGGCGGGATACAATGAGCAGTTCTTC,CSGGPAGYNEQFF
-,TRBV12-3/TRBV12-4,TRBJ1-2,-,TGTGCCAGCACCCCGGACAGTGGCTATGGCTACACCTTC,CASTPDSGYGYTF
TRBD1,TRBV7-2,TRBJ2-5,once,TGTGCCAGCAGCTTAGTGTTTGGGACAGGGGAAGAGACCCAGTACTTC,CASSLVFGTGEETQYF
TRBD1,TRBV2,TRBJ2-7,-,TGTGCCAGCAGCAAGGATCCGGGACAGCCTTACGAGCAGTACTTC,CASSKDPGQPYEQYF
-,TRBV19,TRBJ1-5,-,TGTGCCAGTAGGATGGGGAGTAGGGCAGGAGGGCAGCCCCAGCATTTT,CASRMGSRAGGQPQHF
TRBD2,TRBV2,TRBJ2-5,once,TGTGCCAGCAGTGAAGGGGTGCTAGCGGGGGGAGAGACCCAGTACTTC,CASSEGVLAGGETQYF
-,TRBV9,TRBJ2-1,-,TGTGCCAGCAGCACCTCCCTTAGCGCTAGTAGTGAGCAGTTCTTC,CASSTSLSASSEQFF
TRBD2,TRBV4-2,TRBJ2-5,-,TGTGCCAGCAGCCAAGAGTTGTCCCTTGGATCCGCGGGGGGGCTGGTGACCCAGTACTTC,CASSQELSLGSAGGLVTQYF
TRBD2,TRBV28,TRBJ2-3,-,TGTGCCAGCAGTTTAGGGCTAGCGGATAGCACAGATACGCAGTATTTT,CASSLGLADSTDTQYF
TRBD1,TRBV7-2,TRBJ2-6,-,TGTGCCAGCAGCTTAGGGACAGGCTCTGGGGCCAACGTCCTGACTTTC,CASSLGTGSGANVLTF
-,TRBV15,TRBJ1-2,-,TGTGCCACCAGCATGCAACTCTCGAGCGGCTACACCTTC,CATSMQLSSGYTF
-,TRBV10-1,TRBJ2-5,-,TGCGCCAGCAGTCCGGTCCCCGGGGAGACCCAGTACTTC,CASSPVPGETQYF
TRBD1,TRBV7-2,TRBJ1-4,-,TGTGCCAGCAGCTGGGGTCAGGGGGCTAATGAAAAACTGTTTTTT,CASSWGQGANEKLFF
-,TRBV28,TRBJ1-5,-,TGTGCCAGCAGCAGATTTCAAGGAGGTAGCAATCAGCCCCAGCATTTT,CASSRFQGGSNQPQHF
-,TRBV10-3,TRBJ2-7,-,TGTGCCATCAGTGAGTCGCGACAGAGCTACGAGCAGTACTTC,CAISESRQSYEQYF
TRBD1,TRBV5-6,TRBJ1-1,-,TGTGCCAGCAGCTGGACAGGGTACACTGAAGCTTTCTTT,CASSWTGYTEAFF
-,TRBV3-1/TRBV3-2,TRBJ1-6,-,TGTGCCAGCAGCCAACCAGGGAATTCACCCCTCCACTTT,CASSQPGNSPLHF
TRBD2,TRBV7-2,TRBJ2-3,-,TGTGCCAGCAGCTCTCATAGCGGGGGGGCCACGAATACGCAGTATTTT,CASSSHSGGATNTQYF
TRBD1,TRBV11-3,TRBJ2-5,-,TGTGCCAGCAGCTCCCGGACAGGACCCGGAGAGACCCAGTACTTC,CASSSRTGPGETQYF
-,TRBV19,TRBJ1-5,once,TGTGCCACAAAAACTTGGGGGGATAGCAATCAGCCCCAGCATTTT,CATKTWGDSNQPQHF
TRBD1,TRBV4-3,TRBJ1-2,-,TGCGCCAGCAGCCTCCTCTTAGGGACAGACGAACGTGGCTACACCTTC,CASSLLLGTDERGYTF
-,TRBV19,TRBJ1-1,-,TGTGCCAGTAGTATTGGCCAGGGGAGGGGGAAAACTGAAGCTTTCTTT,CASSIGQGRGKTEAFF
-,TRBV4-3,TRBJ1-4,once,TGCGCCAGCAGCCAAGATGGGGGTAACAGGGTAGACGAAAAACTGTTTTTT,CASSQDGGNRVDEKLFF
-,TRBV15,TRBJ2-1,-,TGTGCCACCAGCAGAGAAGTTGGGGGGTACAATGAGCAGTTCTTC,CATSREVGGYNEQFF
-,TRBV11-2,TRBJ1-1,-,TGTGCCAGCAGCTCTTCGACAGGGAACACTGAAGCTTTCTTT,CASSSSTGNTEAFF
-,TRBV4-1,TRBJ1-2,-,TGCGCCAGCAGCCAAGAGGGACAAGGGTTAAGTGGCGGCTACACCTTC,CASSQEGQGLSGGYTF
TRBD2,TRBV27,TRBJ2-7,once,TGTGCCAGCAGTTTTAATTCCGGACTAGCGGGGAGGTACGAGCAGTACTTC,CASSFNSGLAGRYEQYF
TRBD2,TRBV3-1/TRBV3-2,TRBJ2-1,-,TGTGCCAGCAGCCAGAGCAGGCGGGGGGGCCGCGATGAGCAGTTCTTC,CASSQSRRGGRDEQFF
-,TRBV9,TRBJ1-1,-,TGTGCCAGCAGCGTAGTTTCAGAAGCTTTCTTT,CASSVVSEAFF
-,TRBV28,TRBJ2-1,-,TGTGCCAGCAGCCTACAGGGATTGGGGCAGTTCTTC,CASSLQGLGQFF
-,TRBV6-5,TRBJ2-1,-,TGTGCCAGCAGGGCTACAGGGTACGGTGAGCAGTTCTTC,CASRATGYGEQFF
-,TRBV10-2,TRBJ2-7,-,TGCGCCAGCAGGGGGCTTACCGGGGGCTACGAGCAGTACTTC,CASRGLTGGYEQYF
TRBD1,TRBV6-5,TRBJ2-3,-,TGTGCCAGCAGTTACCTGGGACAGGGGGGCACAGATACGCAGTATTTT,CASSYLGQGGTDTQYF
TRBD1,TRBV4-1,TRBJ1-2,-,TGCGCCAGCAGCCAAGGCTCCTTCTCTCTGGACAGGGTATACTATGGCTACACCTTC,CASSQGSFSLDRVYYGYTF
-,TRBV10-3,TRBJ2-3,-,TGTGCCATCAGTGAGACGGCGAAGAGGCCAGATACGCAGTATTTT,CAISETAKRPDTQYF
TRBD2,TRBV19,TRBJ2-3,-,TGTGCCAGTAGTATAGAAGCTAGCGGGGGGACCCCTAGCACAGATACGCAGTATTTT,CASSIEASGGTPSTDTQYF
-,TRBV7-2,TRBJ1-1,few,TGTGCCAGCTTTCCCCGACTGGGGAACACTGAAGCTTTCTTT,CASFPRLGNTEAFF
TRBD1,TRBV6-1,TRBJ2-6,-,TGTGCCAGCAGTGCGCAGGGGGCGGAAGGGGCCAACGTCCTGACTTTC,CASSAQGAEGANVLTF
TRBD1,TRBV6-5,TRBJ1-1,-,TGTGCCAGCAGTTACGTGTATTCCAAAACTGGGGACAGGGCTTTCTTT,CASSYVYSKTGDRAFF
TRBD1,TRBV7-8,TRBJ1-1,-,TGTGCCAGCTACCAAGGGACAGCCAACACTGAAGCTTTCTTT,CASYQGTANTEAFF
-,TRBV29-1,TRBJ1-1,-,TGCAGCGGTTCTCTTCATGGGCCGAACACTGAAGCTTTCTTT,CSGSLHGPNTEAFF
TRBD1,TRBV28,TRBJ1-5,-,TGTGCCAGCAGACGTCGATTTCAGGGGGCAGAACAGCCCCAGCATTTT,CASRRRFQGAEQPQHF
TRBD2,TRBV19,TRBJ2-2,-,TGTGCCAGTACCCTAAGGAGCGGGGGGGCATCAGGGGAGCTGTTTTTT,CASTLRSGGASGELFF
-,TRBV9,TRBJ2-3,-,TGTGCCAGCAGCGTAGCCAGCGAAAGCACAGATACGCAGTATTTT,CASSVASESTDTQYF
-,TRBV6-5,TRBJ2-5,few,TGTGCCAGCACCGAAGAGACCCAGTACTTC,CASTEETQYF
TRBD1,TRBV2,TRBJ1-2,-,TGTGCCAGCAGGGACAGGGCTAACTATGGCTACACCTTC,CASRDRANYGYTF
TRBD1,TRBV2,TRBJ2-7,-,TGTGCCAGCAGCGGAGCCCCTGGGACAGGGGGCTTGTACGAGCAGTACTTC,CASSGAPGTGGLYEQYF
TRBD1,TRBV12-3/TRBV12-4,TRBJ1-5,few,TGTGCCAGCAGTTGGGACAGGGACCAGCCCCAGCATTTT,CASSWDRDQPQHF
-,TRBV6-1,TRBJ1-5,-,TGTGCCAGCAGTGACCGCAGTGTCGACACAGCCCAGCATTTT,CASSDRSVDTAQHF
-,TRBV30,TRBJ1-3,-,TGTGCCTGGAGCACCTCCCGGGGGAACACCATATATTTT,CAWSTSRGNTIYF
-,TRBV18,TRBJ2-7,-,TGTGCCAGCTCACCGATAACGGGGGTAGCAGGCAACGAGCAGTACTTC,CASSPITGVAGNEQYF